These 18 T cell receptor beta chains share one sample of origin, sequenced in a study of a mutant IDH1 vaccine in newly diagnosed glioma (dated by TCRdb to the early 2020s). The label giving this sample's time point can be read as: week 35, safety follow-up. Each vaccine dose, consisting of 300 ug of a 20-mer mutant IDH1 peptide in Montanide, was administered subcutaneously with topical imiquimod. The library relied on the immunoSEQ multiplex PCR assay. TCRdb took over this immuneACCESS table, retaining in-frame rearrangements with V and J assigned. Such tables are incomplete; in checked studies, under half of the missing clones stem from an unresolved V gene, and the remainder is unexplained. Present in this sample are tens of thousands of clones, over 75% of which were seen just once. More than 3% of the sample belongs to the ten largest clones. These TCRs are of unknown antigen specificity. Sequenced material: PBMCs, taken from a glioma patient whose treatment included an IDH1 peptide vaccine. The receptor set was obtained from a middle-aged man with glioma. Some clones in this sample may be carry-over from other donors' samples.

This clone was counted a few times. The chain has TRBV30 and TRBJ1-5; D unclear. V gave up 3 bases and J gave up 9 bases, with 15 bases separating them. From germline, CDR1 is GTSNPN and CDR2 SVGIG (reference sequence). CDR3 size: 13 residues. CDR3 nucleotides: TGTGCCTGGAGGTCGGGTGGAGCGGGGCCCCAGCATTTT. It codes for CAWRSGGAGPQHF.

This clone occurred a few times. The rearrangement links TRBV11-3 to TRBJ1-5; D unclear. CDR3 size: 15 residues. V lost 1 base to trimming and J lost 4 bases, with 11 bases between them. The germline V gene encodes CDR1 SGHNT and CDR2 YENEEA. CDR3 residues: CASSLGAPGNQPQHF. CDR3 in DNA: TGTGCCAGCAGCTTAGGAGCCCCTGGGAATCAGCCCCAGCATTTT.

The gene calls are TRBV10-3 and TRBJ2-1, with D possibly TRBD1 on 5 matching bases. The V end lost 5 bases, the J end lost 8 bases, and 10 bases lay between the germline ends. Germline CDR1 is ENHRY and CDR2 is SYGVKD. The CDR3 extends over 12 amino acids. The CDR3 sequence: CAISFQGDEQFF. The CDR3 nucleotides read TGTGCCATCAGTTTCCAGGGTGATGAGCAGTTCTTC.

This clone was picked up one time. V gene TRBV11-2 combines with J gene TRBJ2-7, with no clear D. This CDR3 comprises 14 residues. The V gene's germline CDR1 is SGHAT and CDR2 FQNNGV. V lost 6 bases and J 1 base, leaving 13 bases between the germline ends. The CDR3 region is CASSLAGSSYEQYF. In DNA form, the CDR3 reads TGTGCCAGCAGTCTCGCCGGGTCTTCCTACGAGCAGTACTTC.

This rearrangement joins TRBV7-9 to TRBJ2-7; D call uncertain. CDR1 is SEHNR, CDR2 FQNEAQ, per germline (reference sequence). The CDR3 totals 13 residues. The V end lost 6 bases, the J end lost 3 bases, and 12 bases lay between the germline ends. The CDR3 spells CASRTLAGYEQYF. CDR3 nucleotide sequence: TGTGCCAGCAGAACATTGGCTGGCTACGAGCAGTACTTC.

The chain combines TRBV2 with TRBJ2-2, with D uncertain. In germline, CDR1 is SNHLY, CDR2 FYNNEI. Trimming took off 3 bases at V and 4 bases at J, with 15 bases between the two ends. This CDR3 comprises 16 residues. The DNA for the CDR3 is TGTGCCAGCAGTGAGGAATTGGGCGGACCCACCGGGGAGCTGTTTTTT. It specifies CASSEELGGPTGELFF.

The V gene is TRBV5-1, the J gene TRBJ2-7; 7 bases are shared with TRBD1. V was pared by 6 bases and J by 2 bases, with 5 bases of the junction left unmatched. CDR3 length: 13 residues. CDR1 and CDR2 from the germline V gene are SGHRS and YFSETQ. The CDR3 protein is CASTRDSTYEQYF. DNA for the CDR3: TGCGCCAGCACTCGGGACAGCACCTACGAGCAGTACTTC.

This rearrangement joins TRBV25-1 to TRBJ2-7, with 7 bases aligning to TRBD2. Trimming at V came to 5 bases and at J to 7 bases, leaving 17 bases not matched to a gene. The CDR3 is 16 residues long. The V gene's germline CDR1 is MGHDK and CDR2 SYGVNS. CDR3 amino acids: CASSPKGLLPLGEQYF. DNA of the CDR3: TGTGCCAGCAGTCCTAAGGGACTACTCCCTCTTGGAGAGCAGTACTTC.

This clone was observed once. The chain employs TRBV30 and TRBJ2-2; 7 bases match TRBD1. V lost 5 bases, J lost 3 bases, and 3 bases stayed unmatched. Looked up from germline, CDR1 is GTSNPN and CDR2 is SVGIG (reference sequence). The CDR3 runs to 13 residues. CDR3 in amino acids: CAWGRGYTGELFF. The CDR3 coding sequence is TGTGCCTGGGGCAGGGGGTACACCGGGGAGCTGTTTTTT.

The chain has TRBV29-1 and TRBJ2-1, with D unclear. This CDR3 spans 11 amino acids. The germline V gene encodes CDR1 SQVTM and CDR2 ANQGSEA. The V gene lost 7 bases and the J gene lost 7 bases, with 11 bases spanning the gap. This chain's CDR3 is CSAGSGNEQFF. As DNA, the CDR3 is TGCAGCGCCGGCTCGGGTAATGAGCAGTTCTTC.

The chain uses TRBV4-2 and TRBJ2-3, with TRBD2 identical over 7 bases. This CDR3 spans 18 amino acids. Looked up from germline, CDR1 is LGHNA and CDR2 is YNFKEQ. V lost 3 bases to trimming and J lost 1 base; unmatched junction nucleotides: 13. Here the CDR3 reads CASSQIPGGGGGTDTQYF. CDR3 DNA sequence: TGTGCCAGCAGCCAGATCCCCGGCGGGGGAGGAGGCACAGATACGCAGTATTTT.

In regard to this clone: Other nucleotide sequences from this sample produce the same CDR3. The gene calls are TRBV10-3 and TRBJ2-7; D is possibly TRBD1 or TRBD2 (5 bases each). V was pared by 2 bases and J by 0 bases, with 8 bases between. This CDR3 spans 14 amino acids. The germline V gene has CDR1 ENHRY and CDR2 SYGVKD. The CDR3 sequence is CAISERGDSYEQYF. The CDR3 DNA follows: TGTGCCATCAGTGAGAGAGGGGACTCCTACGAGCAGTACTTC.

This chain uses TRBV28 with TRBJ1-4, with TRBD1 matching 8 bases. The CDR3 is 14 amino acids. J gave up 7 bases and V 5 bases, and 6 bases lay outside the gene matches. Germline lookup yields CDR1 MDHEN and CDR2 SYDVKM. As DNA, the CDR3 is TGTGCCAGCAGTGGGGGACAGGAGGGTGAAAAACTGTTTTTT. This translates into CASSGGQEGEKLFF.

This sequence joins TRBV7-9 and TRBJ1-2; no clear D. V was pared by 5 bases and J by 1 base, with 11 bases between. This CDR3 spans 14 amino acids. Per germline, CDR1 SEHNR and CDR2 FQNEAQ (reference sequence). The CDR3 DNA reads as TGTGCCAGCAGCCGGAATAGGGATAACTATGGCTACACCTTC. Protein sequence: CASSRNRDNYGYTF.

This clone was seen only a few times. The gene calls are TRBV6-1 and TRBJ1-1; the D is unclear. CDR1 is MNHNS, CDR2 SASEGT, per germline. Trimming removed 5 bases at V and 1 base at J, with 8 bases between. The length of the CDR3 is 13 residues. In DNA form, the CDR3 reads TGTGCCAGCAGTCCCACGGGGAACACTGAAGCTTTCTTT. Protein sequence: CASSPTGNTEAFF.

This chain links TRBV12-5 with TRBJ1-4; 10 nucleotides align to TRBD1. Trimming took 6 bases from V and 6 from J; bases not matched to a gene: 4. The CDR3 is 14 amino acids. Germline CDR1 is LGHNT and CDR2 is FRNRAP. The CDR3 spells CASGHGTGDEKLFF. CDR3 in DNA: TGTGCTAGTGGCCACGGGACAGGGGATGAAAAACTGTTTTTT.

This clone was seen only a few times. This rearrangement joins TRBV5-1 to TRBJ1-2; D remains ambiguous. The germline V and J ends were trimmed by 0 bases and 0 bases, with 9 bases remaining between them. The germline V gene has CDR1 SGHRS and CDR2 YFSETQ. CDR3 size: 15 residues. The CDR3 protein is CASSLETVPNYGYTF. The CDR3 nucleotides read TGCGCCAGCAGCTTGGAGACCGTACCTAACTATGGCTACACCTTC.

The chain links TRBV5-1 to TRBJ2-3, with 10 bases matching TRBD1. After removal of 0 bases from V and 0 bases from J, the junction contained 4 bases not matched to a gene. Germline-derived CDR1 and CDR2 are SGHRS and YFSETQ. The CDR3 loop spans 17 amino acids. The CDR3 DNA reads as TGCGCCAGCAGCTTGGGGGGGACAGGGGAGAGCACAGATACGCAGTATTTT. Its translation is CASSLGGTGESTDTQYF.